The 24 T cell receptor beta chains below all came from one sample that was sequenced in a study of post-analysis software for immune sequencing data (dated by TCRdb to about 2015). Their target antigens are unknown. Overall study results and their limits: Patients showed significantly higher frequencies than controls for five TRBV segments, among them TRBV5-6, TRBV5-1 and TRBV20-1.

Library creation used PCR. Sequenced on an Illumina HiSeq 2500. Unique molecular identifiers were incorporated into TCR beta cDNA libraries to reduce PCR and sequencing biases. In-frame beta chains were kept once TCRdb had trimmed the public reads at Q25 with fastp and called clones with MiXCR. Every CDR3 protein is listed once, alongside the most common genes and DNA of its rows. In this sample the table shows approximately 690,000 distinct CDR3 sequences, approximately 59% of which occur a single time. Of the sample, over 9% falls within the top ten clones. The sequenced sample was blood. The source of these receptors is a girl aged 2 to 9 with multiple sclerosis.

The gene calls are TRBV20-1 and TRBJ2-4; no clear D. CDR1 is DFQATT, CDR2 SNEGSKA, per germline (reference sequence). The CDR3 is 11 residues long. V lost 0 bases and J lost 13, with 10 bases in between. This CDR3 is CSAREGSVQYF. The CDR3 DNA reads as TGCAGTGCTAGAGAGGGTAGTGTGCAGTACTTC.

V and J are TRBV6-5 and TRBJ2-1, with D perhaps TRBD2 (5 bases). The CDR3 runs to 14 residues. CDR1 is MNHEY, CDR2 SVGAGI, per germline. With 8 bases removed from V and 2 bases from J, the gap between germline ends came to 13 bases. The CDR3 protein is CASRRGEPYNEQFF. DNA for the CDR3: TGTGCCAGCCGCCGGGGTGAACCCTACAATGAGCAGTTCTTC.

V and J are TRBV6-6 and TRBJ1-1; D is unclear. Germline CDR1 is MNHNY and CDR2 is SVGAGI (reference sequence). V dropped 0 bases and J dropped 10 bases, with 9 bases sitting between them. The CDR3 sequence is 12 residues long. For the CDR3, the DNA is TGTGCCAGCAGTTACTCGAAGATGATAGCTTTCTTT. Residues: CASSYSKMIAFF.

The count of this clonotype is one. J is TRBJ2-3 and V is TRBV29-1; 13 bases map to TRBD2. This CDR3 is built from 19 residues. After removal of 6 bases from V and 1 base from J, the junction contained 16 bases not matched to a gene. Germline V CDR1 and CDR2: SQVTM, ANQGSEA. The CDR3 nucleotides are TGCAGCGTGGATAAGGGGGGGACTAGCGGGATAGAACGCACAGATACGCAGTATTTT. Its translation: CSVDKGGTSGIERTDTQYF.

As for this clonotype: A much larger clone is a single base away; this may be a read error. The DNA of the CDR3 is TGCGCCAGCAGCTGGGACTACAATGAGCAGTTCTTC. As protein: CASSWDYNEQFF. This chain joins TRBV5-1 and TRBJ2-1; no firm D call. Looked up from germline, CDR1 is SGHRS and CDR2 is YFSETQ. This CDR3 region has 12 residues. The V and J ends lost 3 bases and 3 bases respectively, with 4 bases between them.

The chain links TRBV5-1 to TRBJ2-5; 7 nucleotides match TRBD1. Germline assignment: CDR1 SGHRS and CDR2 YFSETQ. The CDR3 loop spans 17 amino acids. Unmatched junction bases numbered 9, after V lost 1 base and J lost 0 bases. DNA for the CDR3: TGCGCCAGCAGCTTGCGGACAGGCCCTTTCCACCAAGAGACCCAGTACTTC. Translation gives CASSLRTGPFHQETQYF.

This clonotype turned up a few times. The chain carries TRBV7-2 and TRBJ2-1; D perhaps matches TRBD2 (5 bases). Germline CDR1 and CDR2: SGHTA and FQGNSA. Trimming left V 4 bases short and J 0 bases short, with 10 bases between. This CDR3 region has 15 residues. The CDR3 protein is CASSSKRSSYNEQFF. DNA of the CDR3: TGTGCCAGCAGCTCGAAGCGGAGCTCCTACAATGAGCAGTTCTTC.

This clonotype showed up just a few times. V is TRBV7-9 and J is TRBJ2-1; 13 bases are shared with TRBD2. V dropped 3 bases and J dropped 4; count of bases not matched to a gene: 9. CDR1 SEHNR and CDR2 FQNEAQ come from the germline V gene (reference sequence). This CDR3 spans 18 amino acids. CDR3 sequence (DNA): TGTGCCAGCAGCTTTCCCGCTCCGGGACTAGCGGGGTACAATGAGCAGTTCTTC. Amino acid sequence: CASSFPAPGLAGYNEQFF.

The chain has TRBV24-1 and TRBJ2-5; no firm D call. The V gene's germline CDR1 is KGHDR and CDR2 SFDVKD. Trimming left V 1 base short and J 2 bases short, with 1 base between. This CDR3 region has 12 residues. The CDR3 here is CATSDFQETQYF. CDR3 coding DNA: TGTGCCACCAGTGATTTTCAAGAGACCCAGTACTTC.

The rearrangement uses TRBV29-1 and TRBJ2-7, with D unresolved. TRBJ2-5 explains the end of the DNA better; the J call may be wrong. The CDR3 loop spans 12 amino acids. The germline V gene encodes CDR1 SQVTM and CDR2 ANQGSEA. The CDR3 DNA reads as TGCAGCGTTGAACAGGCTGGAGAGACCCAGTACTTC. It translates to CSVEQAGETQYF.

The sample holds a few counts of this clonotype. The chain recombines TRBV9 with TRBJ1-6, with D tentatively TRBD1 (6 bases). V shed 0 bases and J shed 7 bases, with 11 bases lying between them. This CDR3 has 15 residues. Germline V CDR1 and CDR2: SGDLS, YYNGEE. The CDR3 region has the DNA TGTGCCAGCAGCGTAGCGCCAGGGGTGAATTCACCCCTCCACTTT. Its protein is CASSVAPGVNSPLHF.

V and J are TRBV5-1 and TRBJ1-1; possibly TRBD1 for D (6 bases). Germline CDR1 SGHRS, CDR2 YFSETQ. V shed 5 bases and J shed 11 bases, with 13 bases lying between them. The CDR3 extends over 11 amino acids. CDR3 loop: CASRQGPEAFF. The DNA of the CDR3 is TGCGCCAGCAGACAGGGCCCAGAGGCTTTCTTT.

The chain combines TRBV4-1 with TRBJ2-1; TRBD2 aligns across 9 bases. The CDR3 is 16 amino acids. V shed 4 bases, J shed 4 bases, and the junction held 8 bases outside the gene matches. The germline gives CDR1 MGHRA, CDR2 YSYEKL. In DNA form, the CDR3 reads TGCGCCAGCAGCCTTATCTTGACTAGCGGTTACAATGAGCAGTTCTTC. Amino acids: CASSLILTSGYNEQFF.

Comment on this clonotype: One junction end does not reproduce the germline sequence, and a read error may be involved. The chain has TRBV5-1 and TRBJ2-3, with unresolved D. The CDR3 totals 15 residues. Per the germline V gene, CDR1 is SGHRS and CDR2 is YFSETQ. The CDR3 bases are TGCGCCAGCAGCTTGGGTTCGATTAGCACAGATATGCAGTATTTT. Its translation: CASSLGSISTDMQYF.

This clonotype was observed a few times. The rearrangement uses TRBV7-2 and TRBJ2-1, with 7 bases that match TRBD1. Germline V CDR1 and CDR2: SGHTA, FQGNSA. This CDR3 region has 13 residues. The V gene end was trimmed by 8 bases and the J gene end by 2 bases; junction bases not matched to a gene: 3. The CDR3 here is CASRDRPYNEQFF. As DNA, the CDR3 is TGTGCCAGCCGGGACAGACCCTACAATGAGCAGTTCTTC.

In its sample, this clonotype was seen a few times. The chain is built from TRBV15 and TRBJ1-2; 7 nucleotides line up with TRBD1. CDR3 length equals 14 residues. Losses at the gene ends were 0 bases for V and 6 bases for J; bases not matched to a gene: 4. Germline CDR1 is LNHNV and CDR2 is YYDKDF (reference sequence). CDR3 sequence reads: CATSREARGNGYTF. CDR3 nucleotide sequence: TGTGCCACCAGCAGAGAGGCCAGGGGGAATGGCTACACCTTC.

V is TRBV5-5 and J is TRBJ2-3; D is undetermined. Trimming removed 4 bases at V and 8 bases at J, with 8 bases between. Germline V gene sequence: CDR1 SGHKS, CDR2 YYEKEE (reference sequence). This CDR3 comprises 11 residues. The CDR3 nucleotides are TGTGCCAGCAGCCGACGCGTTACGCAGTATTTT. This encodes CASSRRVTQYF.

This clonotype has a handful of counts. This sequence joins TRBV5-5 and TRBJ1-5; the match to TRBD1 covers 7 bases. CDR1 SGHKS and CDR2 YYEKEE come from the germline V gene (reference sequence). Trimming took 4 bases from V and 5 from J; bases not matched to a gene: 3. The CDR3 runs to 13 residues. In nucleotides, the CDR3 is TGTGCCAGCAGCAAGCAGGGGGATCAGCCCCAGCATTTT. Protein: CASSKQGDQPQHF.

The chain employs TRBV2 and TRBJ2-1; no clear D. Germline V gene lookup returns CDR1 SNHLY and CDR2 FYNNEI. This CDR3 contains 15 residues. V was cut by 3 bases and J by 1 base, with 10 bases left in between. DNA for the CDR3: TGTGCCAGCAGTGAGGGGAAAGCGTCCTACAATGAGCAGTTCTTC. Its protein product is CASSEGKASYNEQFF.

Only one count was recorded for this clonotype. This chain uses TRBV12-3 or TRBV12-4 with TRBJ1-5, with 8 bases matching TRBD1. The trim removed 6 bases at V and 15 bases at J, leaving 10 bases unmatched. This CDR3 contains 12 residues. The CDR3 is CASSGTGGSLHF. The CDR3 bases are TGTGCCAGCAGCGGGACAGGCGGTTCATTGCATTTT.

This chain links TRBV5-1 with TRBJ2-1; TRBD2 aligns across 8 bases. The V segment lost 2 bases and the J segment 3 bases; nucleotides outside the gene matches: 4. Germline V gene lookup returns CDR1 SGHRS and CDR2 YFSETQ. The CDR3 is 15 residues long. The chain's CDR3 is CASSLVREGYNEQFF. The CDR3 nucleotides are TGCGCCAGCAGCTTAGTCCGGGAGGGCTACAATGAGCAGTTCTTC.

The chain combines TRBV12-3 or TRBV12-4 with TRBJ1-2; TRBD1 is a possible D gene (6 bases). This CDR3 spans 15 amino acids. V lost 2 bases and J lost 7, with 17 bases in between. This chain's CDR3 is CASSLNGRGFGGYTF. In nucleotides, the CDR3 is TGTGCCAGCAGTTTAAATGGCAGGGGCTTTGGTGGCTACACCTTC.

The chain couples TRBV9 to TRBJ2-3; 10 bases map to TRBD1. This CDR3 contains 15 residues. Germline lookup yields CDR1 SGDLS and CDR2 YYNGEE. The J segment lost 4 bases and the V segment lost 0 bases, leaving 2 bases of the junction unmatched. CDR3 loop: CASSVEGQGSDTQYF. The CDR3 DNA follows: TGTGCCAGCAGCGTAGAGGGACAGGGGTCAGATACGCAGTATTTT.

This clonotype was seen a few times. V and J are TRBV10-3 and TRBJ2-5; the match to TRBD2 covers 7 bases. The CDR3 sequence is 17 residues long. V gave up 4 bases and J gave up 4 bases; unmatched junction bases: 15. The germline gives CDR1 ENHRY, CDR2 SYGVKD. The CDR3: CAISAPSRLASRETQYF. The DNA of the CDR3 is TGTGCCATCAGTGCTCCCTCAAGACTAGCAAGTCGAGAGACCCAGTACTTC.